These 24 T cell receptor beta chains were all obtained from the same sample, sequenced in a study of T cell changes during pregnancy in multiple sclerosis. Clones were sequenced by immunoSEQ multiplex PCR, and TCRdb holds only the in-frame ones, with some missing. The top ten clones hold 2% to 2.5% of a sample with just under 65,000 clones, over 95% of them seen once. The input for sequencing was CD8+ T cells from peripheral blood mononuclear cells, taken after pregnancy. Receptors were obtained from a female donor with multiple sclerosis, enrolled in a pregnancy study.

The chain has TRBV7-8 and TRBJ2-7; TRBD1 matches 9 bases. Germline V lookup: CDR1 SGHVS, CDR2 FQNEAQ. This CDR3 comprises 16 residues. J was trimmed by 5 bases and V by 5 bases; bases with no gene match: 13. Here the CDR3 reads CASSDLTGTGFHEQYF. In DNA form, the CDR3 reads TGTGCCAGCAGCGACCTGACCGGGACAGGGTTTCACGAGCAGTACTTC.

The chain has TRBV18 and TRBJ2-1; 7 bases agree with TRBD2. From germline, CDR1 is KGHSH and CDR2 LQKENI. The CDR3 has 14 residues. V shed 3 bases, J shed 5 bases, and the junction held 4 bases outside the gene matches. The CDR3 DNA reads TGTGCCAGCTCACCGCTCAGCGGGGACAATGAGCAGTTCTTC. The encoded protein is CASSPLSGDNEQFF. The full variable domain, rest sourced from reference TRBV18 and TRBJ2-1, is NAGVMQNPRHLVRRRGQEARLRCSPMKGHSHVYWYRQLPEEGLKFMVYLQKENIIDESGMPKERFSAEFPKEGPSILRIQQVVRGDSAAYFCASSPLSGDNEQFFGPGTRLTVL.

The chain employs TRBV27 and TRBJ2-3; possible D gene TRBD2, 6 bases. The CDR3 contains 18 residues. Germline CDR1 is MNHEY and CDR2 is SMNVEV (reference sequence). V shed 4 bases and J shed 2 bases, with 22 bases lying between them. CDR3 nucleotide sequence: TGTGCCAGCAGTTCCGGGGGTCTAGCCCATACTCCCACAGATACGCAGTATTTT. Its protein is CASSSGGLAHTPTDTQYF.

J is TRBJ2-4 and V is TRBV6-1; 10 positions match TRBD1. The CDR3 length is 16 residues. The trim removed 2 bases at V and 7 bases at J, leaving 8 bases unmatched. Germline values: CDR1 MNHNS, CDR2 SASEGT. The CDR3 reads CASSETSRTGGNIQYF. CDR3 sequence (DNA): TGTGCCAGCAGTGAAACATCGAGGACAGGGGGTAACATTCAGTACTTC.

CDR3 DNA sequence: TGTGCCAGTAGTATGGGGACTCCGCCAGATGAGCAGTTCTTC. Amino acids: CASSMGTPPDEQFF. This chain uses TRBV19 with TRBJ2-1; D perhaps matches TRBD2 (6 bases). The germline V gene has CDR1 LNHDA and CDR2 SQIVND (reference sequence). The CDR3 has 14 residues. Trimming pared 3 bases from V and 8 bases from J, leaving 14 bases between. The whole variable domain, remainder taken from reference TRBV19 and TRBJ2-1, is DGGITQSPKYLFRKEGQNVTLSCEQNLNHDAMYWYRQDPGQGLRLIYYSQIVNDFQKGDIAEGYSVSREKKESFPLTVTSAQKNPTAFYLCASSMGTPPDEQFFGPGTRLTVL.

The CDR3, as DNA: TGCGCCAGCAGCCAAGTCGCAGGGGGCGCGTTTGAAAAACTGTTTTTT. Protein sequence: CASSQVAGGAFEKLFF. V gene TRBV4-1 combines with J gene TRBJ1-4; the match to TRBD1 covers 8 bases. Germline V gene sequence: CDR1 MGHRA, CDR2 YSYEKL. This CDR3 has 16 amino acids. J was trimmed by 7 bases and V by 1 base; bases with no gene match: 8.

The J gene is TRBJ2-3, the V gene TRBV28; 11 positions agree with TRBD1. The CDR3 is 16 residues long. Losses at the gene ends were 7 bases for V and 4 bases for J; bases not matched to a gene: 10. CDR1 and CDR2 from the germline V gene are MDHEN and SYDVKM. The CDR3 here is CASNSVPGQGADTQYF. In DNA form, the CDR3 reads TGTGCCAGCAACTCTGTACCGGGACAGGGGGCAGATACGCAGTATTTT.

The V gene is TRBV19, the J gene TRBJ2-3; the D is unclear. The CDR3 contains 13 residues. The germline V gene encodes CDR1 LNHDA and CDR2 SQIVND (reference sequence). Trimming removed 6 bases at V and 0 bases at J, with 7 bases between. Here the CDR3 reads CASRQTSTDTQYF. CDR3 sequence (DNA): TGTGCCAGTAGGCAAACTAGCACAGATACGCAGTATTTT.

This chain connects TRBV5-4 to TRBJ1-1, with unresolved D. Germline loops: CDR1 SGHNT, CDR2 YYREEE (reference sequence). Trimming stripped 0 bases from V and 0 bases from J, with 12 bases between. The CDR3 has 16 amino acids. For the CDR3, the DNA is TGTGCCAGCAGCTTGGTCGGTCCAACCCTGAACACTGAAGCTTTCTTT. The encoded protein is CASSLVGPTLNTEAFF.

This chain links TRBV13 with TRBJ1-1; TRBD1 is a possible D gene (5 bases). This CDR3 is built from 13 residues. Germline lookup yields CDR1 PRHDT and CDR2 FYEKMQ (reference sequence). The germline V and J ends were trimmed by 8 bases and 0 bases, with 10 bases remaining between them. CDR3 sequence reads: CASGGYMNTEAFF. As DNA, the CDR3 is TGTGCCAGCGGGGGGTACATGAACACTGAAGCTTTCTTT.

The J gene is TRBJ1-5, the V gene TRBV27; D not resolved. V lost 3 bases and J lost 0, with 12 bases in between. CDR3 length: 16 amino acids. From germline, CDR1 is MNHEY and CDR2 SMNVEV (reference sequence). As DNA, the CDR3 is TGTGCCAGCAGTTTCAGTGGCGGGGATAGCAATCAGCCCCAGCATTTT. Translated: CASSFSGGDSNQPQHF.

CDR3 residues: CASQWAGAQEQYF. DNA of the CDR3: TGTGCCAGCCAGTGGGCGGGAGCACAGGAGCAGTACTTC. J is TRBJ2-7 and V is TRBV28; 7 nucleotides line up with TRBD2. V was clipped by 8 bases and J by 7 bases; unmatched bases: 11. Germline assignment: CDR1 MDHEN and CDR2 SYDVKM. The CDR3 covers 13 residues.

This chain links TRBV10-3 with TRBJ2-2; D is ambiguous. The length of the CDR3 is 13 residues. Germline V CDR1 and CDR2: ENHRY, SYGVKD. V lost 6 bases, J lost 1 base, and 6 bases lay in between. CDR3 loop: CAIRSLNTGELFF. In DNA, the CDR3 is TGTGCCATCAGGAGCCTGAACACCGGGGAGCTGTTTTTT.

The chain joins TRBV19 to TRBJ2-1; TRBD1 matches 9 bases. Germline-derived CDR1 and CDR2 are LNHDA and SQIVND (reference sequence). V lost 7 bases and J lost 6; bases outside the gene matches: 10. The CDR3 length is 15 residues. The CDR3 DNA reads TGTGCCAGTAAGCGAGGGACAGGGAGAGGCAATGAGCAGTTCTTC. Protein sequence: CASKRGTGRGNEQFF.

The CDR3 DNA reads as TGTGCCAGCAGCTTATACGCTAGCGGGTATTACGAGCAGTACTTC. As protein: CASSLYASGYYEQYF. The chain links TRBV11-2 to TRBJ2-7; 8 nucleotides match TRBD2. CDR3 size: 15 residues. The V gene end was trimmed by 2 bases and the J gene end by 4 bases; junction bases not matched to a gene: 7. Looked up from germline, CDR1 is SGHAT and CDR2 is FQNNGV.

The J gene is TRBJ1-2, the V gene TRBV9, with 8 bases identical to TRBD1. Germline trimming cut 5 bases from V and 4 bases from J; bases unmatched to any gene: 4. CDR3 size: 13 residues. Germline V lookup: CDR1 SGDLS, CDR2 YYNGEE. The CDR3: CASSTGQGYGYTF. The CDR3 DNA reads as TGTGCCAGCAGTACAGGACAGGGCTATGGCTACACCTTC.

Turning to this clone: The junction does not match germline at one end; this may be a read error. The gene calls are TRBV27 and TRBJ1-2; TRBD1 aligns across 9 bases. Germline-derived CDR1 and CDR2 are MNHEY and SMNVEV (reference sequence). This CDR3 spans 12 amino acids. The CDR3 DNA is TGTGCCAGCAGTTCCCGGGACAGGGTTGAGCACTTC. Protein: CASSSRDRVEHF.

CDR3 sequence reads: CASSPRTSFEGNYGYTF. In nucleotides, the CDR3 is TGTGCCAGCAGCCCTCGGACCTCCTTTGAGGGTAACTATGGCTACACCTTC. The chain uses TRBV4-2 and TRBJ1-2; the D is unclear. The V gene's germline CDR1 is LGHNA and CDR2 YNFKEQ. With 4 bases removed from V and 1 base from J, the gap between germline ends came to 19 bases. This CDR3 contains 17 residues.

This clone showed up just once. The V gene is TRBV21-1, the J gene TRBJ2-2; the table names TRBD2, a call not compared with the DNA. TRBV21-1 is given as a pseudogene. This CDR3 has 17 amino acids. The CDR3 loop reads CASSKWRGGMNTGELFF. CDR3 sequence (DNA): TGTGCCAGCAGCAAATGGAGGGGAGGTATGAACACCGGGGAGCTGTTTTTT.

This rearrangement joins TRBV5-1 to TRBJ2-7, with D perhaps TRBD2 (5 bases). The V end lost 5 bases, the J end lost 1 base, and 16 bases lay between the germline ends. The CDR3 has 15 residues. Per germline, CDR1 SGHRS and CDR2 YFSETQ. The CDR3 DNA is TGCGCCAGCAGAAGGGAGACTACTAGTTCCTACGAGCAGTACTTC. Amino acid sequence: CASRRETTSSYEQYF. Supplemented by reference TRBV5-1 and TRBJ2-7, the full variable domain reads KAGVTQTPRYLIKTRGQQVTLSCSPISGHRSVSWYQQTPGQGLQFLFEYFSETQRNKGNFPGRFSGRQFSNSRSEMNVSTLELGDSALYLCASRRETTSSYEQYFGPGTRLTVT.

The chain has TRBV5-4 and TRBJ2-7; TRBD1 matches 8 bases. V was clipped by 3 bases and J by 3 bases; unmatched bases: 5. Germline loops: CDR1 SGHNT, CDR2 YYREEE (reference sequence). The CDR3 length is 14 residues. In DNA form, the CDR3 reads TGTGCCAGCAGCTCCCGGGACAGGATCTACGAGCAGTACTTC. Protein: CASSSRDRIYEQYF.

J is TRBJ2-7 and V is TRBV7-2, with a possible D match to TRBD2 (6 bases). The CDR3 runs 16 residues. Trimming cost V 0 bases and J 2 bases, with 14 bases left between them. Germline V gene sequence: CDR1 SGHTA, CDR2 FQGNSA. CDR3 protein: CASSLAAPGLPYEQYF. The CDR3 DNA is TGTGCCAGCAGCTTAGCGGCTCCGGGACTCCCCTACGAGCAGTACTTC. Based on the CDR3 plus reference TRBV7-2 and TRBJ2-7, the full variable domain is GAGVSQSPSNKVTEKGKDVELRCDPISGHTALYWYRQSLGQGLEFLIYFQGNSAPDKSGLPSDRFSAERTGGSVSTLTIQRTQQEDSAVYLCASSLAAPGLPYEQYFGPGTRLTVT.

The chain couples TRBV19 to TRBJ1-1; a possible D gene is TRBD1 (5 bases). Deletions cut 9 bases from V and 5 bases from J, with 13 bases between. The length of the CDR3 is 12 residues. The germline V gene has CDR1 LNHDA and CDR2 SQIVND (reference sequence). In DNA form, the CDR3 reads TGTGCCAGCCTCCAGGGTTTTACTGAAGCTTTCTTT. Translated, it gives CASLQGFTEAFF.

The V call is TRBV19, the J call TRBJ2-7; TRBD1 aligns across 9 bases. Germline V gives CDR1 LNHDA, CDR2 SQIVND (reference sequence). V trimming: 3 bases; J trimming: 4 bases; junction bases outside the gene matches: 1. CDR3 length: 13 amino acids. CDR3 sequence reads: CASSMTGGYEQYF. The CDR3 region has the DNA TGTGCCAGTAGTATGACAGGGGGGTACGAGCAGTACTTC.